These 9 T cell receptor beta chains originate from one sample sequenced in a study of cytomegalovirus exposure and HLA in healthy donors. PCR primers comprised 60 Vbeta and 13 Jbeta primers. This table comes from immunoSEQ multiplex PCR, and its TCRdb copy is limited to in-frame clones, with some not included. Here the sample spans some 59,000 clones, roughly 84% being singletons. Sequenced sample: PBMCs. All receptors come from a young woman in good health and CMV-seronegative.

The chain couples TRBV19 to TRBJ2-6; 7 nucleotides line up with TRBD2. Germline loops: CDR1 LNHDA, CDR2 SQIVND (reference sequence). The V segment lost 5 bases and the J segment 2 bases; nucleotides outside the gene matches: 6. The CDR3 sequence is 16 residues long. The CDR3 sequence is CASSASGGAGANVLTF. CDR3 nucleotides: TGTGCCAGTAGTGCTAGTGGGGGGGCTGGGGCCAACGTCCTGACTTTC.

The rearrangement uses TRBV6-5 and TRBJ2-7, with TRBD2 matching over 8 bases. The CDR3 loop spans 14 amino acids. Germline lookup yields CDR1 MNHEY and CDR2 SVGAGI. V was clipped by 7 bases and J by 2 bases; unmatched bases: 7. The CDR3: CASKAREGTYEQYF. The DNA for the CDR3 is TGTGCCAGCAAAGCACGGGAGGGGACCTACGAGCAGTACTTC.

The chain employs TRBV28 and TRBJ1-2; 10 bases match TRBD1. Trimming removed 2 bases from V and 5 bases from J; junction bases left unmatched: 11. From germline, CDR1 is MDHEN and CDR2 SYDVKM. The CDR3 runs 17 residues. CDR3 nucleotide sequence: TGTGCCAGCAGTTTAAGGCCGGGACAGGGGAAGGGGTATGGCTACACCTTC. Translated, it gives CASSLRPGQGKGYGYTF.

The chain links TRBV5-1 to TRBJ2-1, with TRBD2 matching over 7 bases. This CDR3 is built from 17 residues. Germline lookup yields CDR1 SGHRS and CDR2 YFSETQ. V lost 0 bases and J lost 6; bases outside the gene matches: 12. CDR3 protein: CASSLEGLTGEGNEQFF. The DNA for the CDR3 is TGCGCCAGCAGCTTGGAGGGCCTTACTGGGGAGGGCAATGAGCAGTTCTTC.

The V call is TRBV11-2, the J call TRBJ2-7, with D possibly matching TRBD1 (5 bases). The CDR3 runs to 13 residues. Germline CDR1 SGHAT, CDR2 FQNNGV. Trimming left V 1 base short and J 2 bases short, with 6 bases between. Here the CDR3 DNA reads TGTGCCAGCAGCTTAGTGGGGCCCTACGAGCAGTACTTC. Its protein product is CASSLVGPYEQYF.

The chain links TRBV5-4 to TRBJ2-7; 7 nucleotides match TRBD1. The CDR3 totals 13 residues. The germline V gene has CDR1 SGHNT and CDR2 YYREEE (reference sequence). The junction had 5 bases not matched to a gene; V was cut back by 3 bases and J by 5 bases. This CDR3 reads CASSSQTGHEQYF. CDR3 nucleotide sequence: TGTGCCAGCAGCTCGCAGACAGGGCACGAGCAGTACTTC.

The V gene is TRBV27, the J gene TRBJ1-5; possibly TRBD1 for D (5 bases). CDR3 length: 14 amino acids. Germline loops: CDR1 MNHEY, CDR2 SMNVEV (reference sequence). Between the trimmed V and J ends, which lost 3 bases and 7 bases, there was a span of 13 bases. The CDR3 nucleotides are TGTGCCAGCAGTTTTTCGGGGGAATCGCAGCCCCAGCATTTT. This gives the protein CASSFSGESQPQHF.

V is TRBV7-2 and J is TRBJ2-7; 7 nucleotides align to TRBD1. Germline V CDR1 and CDR2: SGHTA, FQGNSA. The CDR3 consists of 14 residues. The J segment lost 7 bases and the V segment lost 5 bases, leaving 11 bases of the junction unmatched. In DNA, the CDR3 is TGTGCCAGCAGCCCCGGGACAGCGTTCCTGGAGCAGTACTTC. As protein: CASSPGTAFLEQYF.

In this sample, this clone turned up a few times. This chain joins TRBV28 and TRBJ2-7, with unresolved D. This CDR3 has 11 amino acids. V was cut by 6 bases and J by 5 bases, with 8 bases left in between. Per the germline V gene, CDR1 is MDHEN and CDR2 is SYDVKM. The CDR3 DNA reads TGTGCCAGCAGCACTCAACACGAGCAGTACTTC. Encoded protein: CASSTQHEQYF.